This T cell receptor (beta chain) was recorded in a study of cytomegalovirus exposure and HLA in healthy donors. General observations from the study: Within an earlier analysis, most TCR beta V segments proved productive either about 90% or about 30% of the time. The study recorded fewer than 200 TCR beta chains that were cytomegalovirus-associated. Among the most significant clusters, several appeared linked to common viral pathogens in a later analysis.

V lost 4 bases to trimming and J lost 2 bases; unmatched junction nucleotides: 7. Germline V gene sequence: CDR1 SGHRS, CDR2 YFSETQ. The CDR3 consists of 17 residues. Details on this clone: What it binds is not known.

PCR amplification relied on 60 Vbeta primers (plus 13 Jbeta primers). Sequenced by immunoSEQ multiplex PCR; TCRdb stores in-frame clones only, minus some. Altogether about 110,000 clones are present, around two thirds being singletons, with the ten largest covering 8.2%. Sequenced material: PBMCs. The sequence came from a woman between 40 and 55 years old in good health and CMV-seropositive. This chain uses TRBV5-1 with TRBJ1-5; 12 nucleotides agree with TRBD1. CDR3 bases: TGCGCCAGCAGCCCGGGGACAGGGGGCGGTGGCAATCAGCCCCAGCATTTT. Encoded protein: CASSPGTGGGGNQPQHF.